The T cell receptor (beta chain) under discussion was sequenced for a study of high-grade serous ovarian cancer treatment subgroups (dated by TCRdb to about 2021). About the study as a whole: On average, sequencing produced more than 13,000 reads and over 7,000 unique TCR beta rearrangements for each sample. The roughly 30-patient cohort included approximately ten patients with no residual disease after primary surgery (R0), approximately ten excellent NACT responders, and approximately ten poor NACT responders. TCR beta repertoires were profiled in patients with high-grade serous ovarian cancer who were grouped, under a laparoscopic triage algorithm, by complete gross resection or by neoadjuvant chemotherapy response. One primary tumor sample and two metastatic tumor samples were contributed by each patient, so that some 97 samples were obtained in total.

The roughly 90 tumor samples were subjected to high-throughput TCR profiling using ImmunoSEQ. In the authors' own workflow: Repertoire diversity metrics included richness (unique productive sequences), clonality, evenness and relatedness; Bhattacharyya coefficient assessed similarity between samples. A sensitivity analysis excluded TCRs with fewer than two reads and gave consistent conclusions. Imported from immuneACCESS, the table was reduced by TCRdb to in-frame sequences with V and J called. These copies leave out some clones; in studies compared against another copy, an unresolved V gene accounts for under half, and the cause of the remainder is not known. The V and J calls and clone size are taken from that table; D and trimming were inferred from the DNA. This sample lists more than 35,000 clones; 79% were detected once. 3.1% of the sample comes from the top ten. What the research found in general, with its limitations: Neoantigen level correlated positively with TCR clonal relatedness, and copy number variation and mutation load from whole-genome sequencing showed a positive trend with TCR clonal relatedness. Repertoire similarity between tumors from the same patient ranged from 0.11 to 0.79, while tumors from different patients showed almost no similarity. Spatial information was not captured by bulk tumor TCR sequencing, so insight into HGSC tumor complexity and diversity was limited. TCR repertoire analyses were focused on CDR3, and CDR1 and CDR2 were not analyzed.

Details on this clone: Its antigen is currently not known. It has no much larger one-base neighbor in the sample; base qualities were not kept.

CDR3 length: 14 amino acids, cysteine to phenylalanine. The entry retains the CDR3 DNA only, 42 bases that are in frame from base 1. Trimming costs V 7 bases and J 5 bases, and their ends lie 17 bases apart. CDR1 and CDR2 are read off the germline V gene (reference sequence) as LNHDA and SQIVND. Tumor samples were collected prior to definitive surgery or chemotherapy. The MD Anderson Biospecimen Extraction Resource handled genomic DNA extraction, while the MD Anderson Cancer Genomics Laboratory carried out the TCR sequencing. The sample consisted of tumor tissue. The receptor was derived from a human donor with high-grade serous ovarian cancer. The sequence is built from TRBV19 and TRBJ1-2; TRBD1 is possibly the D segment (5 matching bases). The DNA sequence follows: TGTGCCAGTACTCCCTCCGGGACGGCATATGGCTACACCTTC. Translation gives CASTPSGTAYGYTF.